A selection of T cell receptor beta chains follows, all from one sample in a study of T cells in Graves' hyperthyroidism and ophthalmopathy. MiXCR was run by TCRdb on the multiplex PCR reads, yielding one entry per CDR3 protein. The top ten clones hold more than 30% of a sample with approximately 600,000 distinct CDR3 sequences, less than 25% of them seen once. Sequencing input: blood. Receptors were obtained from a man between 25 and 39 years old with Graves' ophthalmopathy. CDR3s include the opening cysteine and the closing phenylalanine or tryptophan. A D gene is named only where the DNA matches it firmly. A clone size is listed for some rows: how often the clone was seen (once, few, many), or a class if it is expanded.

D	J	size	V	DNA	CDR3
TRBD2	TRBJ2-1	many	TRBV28	TGTGCCAGCAGTTTAACTAGCGGCCCAAATGAGCAGTTCTTC	CASSLTSGPNEQFF
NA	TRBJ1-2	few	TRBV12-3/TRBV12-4	TGTGCCAGCAGCTTAACAGAGAACTATGGCCACACCTTC	CASSLTENYGHTF
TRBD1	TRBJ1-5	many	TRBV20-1	TGCAGTGCGCACCGGACAGGGTGGGCGCAGCCCCAGCATTTT	CSAHRTGWAQPQHF
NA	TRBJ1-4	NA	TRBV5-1	TGCGCCAGCACCTACTCGACGGGAACTAATGAAAAACTGTTTTTT	CASTYSTGTNEKLFF
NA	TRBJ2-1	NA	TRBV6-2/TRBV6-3	TGTGCCAGCAGTTACCCTATGAGTGAGCAGTTCTTC	CASSYPMSEQFF
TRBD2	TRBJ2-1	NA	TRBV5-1	TGCGCCAGCAGCTTGGCCCGACCGGGACTAGCGGATTACAATGAGCAGTTCTTC	CASSLARPGLADYNEQFF
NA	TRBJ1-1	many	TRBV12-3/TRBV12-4	TGTGCCAGCAGTCAAAGCCCCGGATACGGGAGGAACACTGAAGCTTTCTTT	CASSQSPGYGRNTEAFF
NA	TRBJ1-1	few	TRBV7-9	TGTGCCAGCAGCTCCTATCCCCCTGAAGCTTTCTTT	CASSSYPPEAFF
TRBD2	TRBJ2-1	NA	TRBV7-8	TGTGCCAGCAGCGCTTCTAATTCCGGGACTACTCGCTCCTACAATGAGCAGTTCTTC	CASSASNSGTTRSYNEQFF
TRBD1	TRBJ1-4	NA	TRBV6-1	TGTGCCAGCAGGCAGGGGGACACTTCTAATGAAAAACTGTTTTTT	CASRQGDTSNEKLFF
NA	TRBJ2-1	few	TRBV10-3	TGTGCCATCAGTGAACAGGAAAGGTTCAATGAGCAGTTCTTC	CAISEQERFNEQFF
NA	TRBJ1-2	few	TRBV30	TGTGCCTGGAGCCCCGGACAAGGCTACACCTTC	CAWSPGQGYTF
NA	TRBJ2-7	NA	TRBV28	TGTGCCAGCAGTTTTAGTGATTCCTACGAGCAGTACTTC	CASSFSDSYEQYF
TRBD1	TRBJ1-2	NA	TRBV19	TGTGCCAGTCGCCAGGGACAGGTATATGGCTACACCTTC	CASRQGQVYGYTF
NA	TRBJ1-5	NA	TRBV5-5	TGTGCCAGCAGCGAGAGGGCCGTTGGATATAGCAATCAGCCCCAGCATTTT	CASSERAVGYSNQPQHF
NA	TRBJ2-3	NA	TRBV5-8	TGTGCCAGCAGCTTCCACAGACCTAGCACAGATACGCAGTATTTT	CASSFHRPSTDTQYF
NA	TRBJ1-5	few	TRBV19	TGTGCCAGTAGTATTGGGGGATACTATGGGAACAGCAATCAGCCCCAGCATTTT	CASSIGGYYGNSNQPQHF
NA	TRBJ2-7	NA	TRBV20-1	TGCAGTGCTAGAGGGGGCGGCGGTAGCTCCTACGAGCAGTACTTC	CSARGGGGSSYEQYF
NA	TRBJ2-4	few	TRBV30	TGTGCCTGGAGTTCGGGTCGTGAGGGACTAGCCAAAAACATTCAGTACTTC	CAWSSGREGLAKNIQYF
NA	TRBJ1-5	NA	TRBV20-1	TGCAGTGCTAGTGGGGGCAGGGTTGTCAATCAGCCCCAGCATTTT	CSASGGRVVNQPQHF
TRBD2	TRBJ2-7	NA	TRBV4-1	TGCGCCAGCAGCCAGGGCGAGGGACTAGCGGCCTCCTACGAGCAGTACTTC	CASSQGEGLAASYEQYF
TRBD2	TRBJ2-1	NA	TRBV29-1	TGCAGCGTTTCTATTGTTGGGCGGGAGCCCTACAATGAGCAGTTCTTC	CSVSIVGREPYNEQFF
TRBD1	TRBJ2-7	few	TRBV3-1	TGTGCCAGCAGCCCCGGGACAGAGTCCTACGAGCAGTACTTC	CASSPGTESYEQYF
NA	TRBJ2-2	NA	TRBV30	TGTGCCTGGAGTGTACAAGCGTCCAGGGGACTGTTTTTT	CAWSVQASRGLFF
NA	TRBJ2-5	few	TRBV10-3	TGTGCCATCAACAAGGGGACCCAAGAGACCCAGTACTTC	CAINKGTQETQYF
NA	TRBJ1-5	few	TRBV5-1	TGCGCCAGCAGCCAGGGACCAGATCAGCCCCAGCATTTT	CASSQGPDQPQHF
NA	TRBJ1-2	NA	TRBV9	TGTGCCAGCACCTTGGGGGTTAGCAGCTATGGCTACACCTTC	CASTLGVSSYGYTF
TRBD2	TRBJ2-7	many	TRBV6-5	TGTGCCAGCAGTTACTCTGGGACTAGCGGGGGTTACGAGCAGTACTTC	CASSYSGTSGGYEQYF